A selection of T cell receptor beta chains follows, all from one sample in a study of neurological immune-mediated disorders. TCRdb redid the calling of the 5' RACE reads with MiXCR, one entry per CDR3 protein. The sample records approximately 65,000 distinct CDR3 sequences, around 5% being singletons. Sequencing input: PBMCs. The receptors originated from a human donor with multiple sclerosis. The donor label of this sample is uncertain. The conserved cysteine and the conserved F or W are not part of the CDR3 here. The order of the fields is V gene, J gene, CDR3 protein.

TRBV4-1	TRBJ1-5	ASSQFLGLIGTQPQH
TRBV12-3/TRBV12-4	TRBJ1-1	ASSYHRVNTEAF
TRBV11-3	TRBJ2-1	ASSLRGGDNEQF
TRBV19	TRBJ1-5	ASSIDRIQPQH
TRBV5-1	TRBJ1-1	ASSLAVLNTEAF
TRBV10-3	TRBJ1-1	AISEKQGETEAF
TRBV7-8	TRBJ1-2	ASSSNRGEDGYT
TRBV6-6	TRBJ1-1	ASRVQGLGNTEAF
TRBV5-1	TRBJ2-2	ASSLEPLGQGLTGELF
TRBV9	TRBJ1-1	ASSVGRSGGTEAF
TRBV5-1	TRBJ2-7	ASSLRPGGEVFSYEQY
TRBV20-1	TRBJ1-1	SARSGSPNTEAF
TRBV29-1	TRBJ1-2	SVENQDYGYT
TRBV5-1	TRBJ1-2	ASSRQEPRDGYT
TRBV10-3	TRBJ2-7	AISEAASEQY
TRBV4-1	TRBJ1-5	ASSDRTGSNQPQH
TRBV20-1	TRBJ1-2	SAIRTANYGYT
TRBV5-5	TRBJ2-2	ASFRTPGELF
TRBV5-1	TRBJ1-1	ASSPVGRNTEAF
TRBV12-3/TRBV12-4	TRBJ2-7	ASSQIRGGRWDEQY
TRBV29-1	TRBJ1-1	SVVGPMNTEAF
TRBV25-1	TRBJ1-4	ASSEYPRGTGEKLF
TRBV5-1	TRBJ2-1	ASSLVGGAYNEQF
TRBV7-6	TRBJ2-2	ASTGAANTGELF
TRBV20-1	TRBJ1-1	SASYGKNTEAF
TRBV5-1	TRBJ2-5	ASSLLAGAETQY
TRBV4-1	TRBJ2-7	ASSQEVTVSYEQY
TRBV6-1	TRBJ2-1	ASQAQVVYNEQF
TRBV20-1	TRBJ2-3	SASNFPLTDTQY
TRBV27	TRBJ1-2	ASSFAPNYGYT
TRBV27	TRBJ1-1	ASSKTSSNTEAF
TRBV7-2	TRBJ2-5	ASSSIRTTLQETQY
TRBV6-1	TRBJ2-1	ASRLAYGSYNEQF
TRBV6-5	TRBJ2-1	ASSYIGRYNEQF
TRBV5-1	TRBJ2-4	ASSSTLDRGNIQY
TRBV5-1	TRBJ2-6	ASSLGQEAGANVLT